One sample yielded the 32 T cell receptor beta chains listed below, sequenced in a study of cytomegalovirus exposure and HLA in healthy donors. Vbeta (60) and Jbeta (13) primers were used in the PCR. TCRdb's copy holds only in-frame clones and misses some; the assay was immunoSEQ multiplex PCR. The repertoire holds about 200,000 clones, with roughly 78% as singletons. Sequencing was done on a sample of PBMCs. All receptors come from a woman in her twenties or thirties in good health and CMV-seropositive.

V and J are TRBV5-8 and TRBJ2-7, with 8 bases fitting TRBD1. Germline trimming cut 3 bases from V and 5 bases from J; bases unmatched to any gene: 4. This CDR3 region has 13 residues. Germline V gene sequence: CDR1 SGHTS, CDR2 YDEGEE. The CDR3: CASSYDRGDEQYF. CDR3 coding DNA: TGTGCCAGCAGCTATGACAGGGGTGACGAGCAGTACTTC. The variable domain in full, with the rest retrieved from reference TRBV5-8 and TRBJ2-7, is EAGVTQSPTHLIKTRGQQATLRCSPISGHTSVYWYQQALGLGLQFLLWYDEGEERNRGNFPPRFSGRQFPNYSSELNVNALELEDSALYLCASSYDRGDEQYFGPGTRLTVT.

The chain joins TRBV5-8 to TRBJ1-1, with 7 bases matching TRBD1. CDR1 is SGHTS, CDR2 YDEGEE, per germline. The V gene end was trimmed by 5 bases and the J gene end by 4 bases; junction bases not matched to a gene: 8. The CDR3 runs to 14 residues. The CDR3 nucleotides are TGTGCCAGCAGGCGCCCGGGACAGCGCACTGAAGCTTTCTTT. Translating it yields CASRRPGQRTEAFF. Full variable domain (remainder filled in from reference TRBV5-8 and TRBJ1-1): EAGVTQSPTHLIKTRGQQATLRCSPISGHTSVYWYQQALGLGLQFLLWYDEGEERNRGNFPPRFSGRQFPNYSSELNVNALELEDSALYLCASRRPGQRTEAFFGQGTRLTVV.

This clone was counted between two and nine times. CDR3 coding DNA: TGTGCCAGAAGAACGACGGGGAACACTGAAGCTTTCTTT. It is translated as CARRTTGNTEAFF. This sequence joins TRBV2 and TRBJ1-1; D uncertain. Germline V gene sequence: CDR1 SNHLY, CDR2 FYNNEI. V was clipped by 9 bases and J by 1 base, with 12 bases between them. The CDR3 sequence is 13 residues long.

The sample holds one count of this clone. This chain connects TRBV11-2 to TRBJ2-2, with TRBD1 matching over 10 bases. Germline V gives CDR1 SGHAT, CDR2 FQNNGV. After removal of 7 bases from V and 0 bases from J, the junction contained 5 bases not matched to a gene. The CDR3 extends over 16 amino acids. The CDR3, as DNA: TGTGCCAGCACCACGGGGACAGGGGCGAACACCGGGGAGCTGTTTTTT. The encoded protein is CASTTGTGANTGELFF.

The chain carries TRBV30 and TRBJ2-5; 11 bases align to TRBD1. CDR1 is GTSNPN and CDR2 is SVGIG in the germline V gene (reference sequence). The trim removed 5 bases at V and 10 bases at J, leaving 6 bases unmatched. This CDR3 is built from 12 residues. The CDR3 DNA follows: TGTGCCTGGTGGGGGGGGACAGGGGGCCAGTACTTC. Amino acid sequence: CAWWGGTGGQYF.

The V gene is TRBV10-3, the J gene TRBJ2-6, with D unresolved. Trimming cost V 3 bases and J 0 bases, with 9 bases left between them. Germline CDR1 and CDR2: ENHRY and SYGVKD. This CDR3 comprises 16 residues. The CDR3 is CAISDMFISGANVLTF. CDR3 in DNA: TGTGCCATCAGTGATATGTTTATCTCTGGGGCCAACGTCCTGACTTTC.

The CDR3 nucleotides are TGTGCCAGCAGCTCCCGGAGCTCCTACGAGCAGTACTTC. Amino acid sequence: CASSSRSSYEQYF. This chain connects TRBV7-2 to TRBJ2-7; D is unclear. The germline CDR1 and CDR2 sequences are SGHTA and FQGNSA. V dropped 4 bases and J dropped 0 bases, with 7 bases sitting between them. This CDR3 is built from 13 residues.

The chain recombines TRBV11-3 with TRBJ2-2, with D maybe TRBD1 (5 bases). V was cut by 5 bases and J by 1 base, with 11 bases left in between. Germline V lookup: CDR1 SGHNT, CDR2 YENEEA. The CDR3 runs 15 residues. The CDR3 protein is CASSLAGLNTGELFF. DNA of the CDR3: TGTGCCAGCAGCCTCGCAGGGTTGAACACCGGGGAGCTGTTTTTT.

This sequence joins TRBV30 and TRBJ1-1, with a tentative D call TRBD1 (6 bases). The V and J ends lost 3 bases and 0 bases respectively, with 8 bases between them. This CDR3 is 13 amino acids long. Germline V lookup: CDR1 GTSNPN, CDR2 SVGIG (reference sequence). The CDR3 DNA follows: TGTGCCTGGAGCGGACAGTTGAACACTGAAGCTTTCTTT. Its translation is CAWSGQLNTEAFF.

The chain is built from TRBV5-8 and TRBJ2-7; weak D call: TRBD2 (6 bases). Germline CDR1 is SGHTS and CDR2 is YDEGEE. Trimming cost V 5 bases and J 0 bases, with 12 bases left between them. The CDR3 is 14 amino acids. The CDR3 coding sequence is TGTGCCAGCAGGCTGACCGGGAGCTCCTACGAGCAGTACTTC. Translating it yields CASRLTGSSYEQYF.

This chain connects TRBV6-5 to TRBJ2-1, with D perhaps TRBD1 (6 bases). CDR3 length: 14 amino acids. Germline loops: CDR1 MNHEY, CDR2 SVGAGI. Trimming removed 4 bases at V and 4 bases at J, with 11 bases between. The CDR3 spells CASSSRTGYNEQFF. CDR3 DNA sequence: TGTGCCAGCAGTTCCCGAACAGGGTACAATGAGCAGTTCTTC.

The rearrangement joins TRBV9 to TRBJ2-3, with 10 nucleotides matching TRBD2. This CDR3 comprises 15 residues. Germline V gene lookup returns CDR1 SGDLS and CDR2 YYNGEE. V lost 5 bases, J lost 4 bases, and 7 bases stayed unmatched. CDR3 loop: CASSASGSVSDTQYF. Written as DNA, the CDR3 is TGTGCCAGCAGTGCTAGCGGGAGTGTGTCAGATACGCAGTATTTT.

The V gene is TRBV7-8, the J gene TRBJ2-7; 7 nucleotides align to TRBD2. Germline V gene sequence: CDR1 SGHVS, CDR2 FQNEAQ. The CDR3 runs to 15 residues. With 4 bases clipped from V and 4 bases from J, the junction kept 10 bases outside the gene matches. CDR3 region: CASSSPAGSRYEQYF. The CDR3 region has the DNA TGTGCCAGCAGCTCACCAGCGGGGAGTCGGTACGAGCAGTACTTC.

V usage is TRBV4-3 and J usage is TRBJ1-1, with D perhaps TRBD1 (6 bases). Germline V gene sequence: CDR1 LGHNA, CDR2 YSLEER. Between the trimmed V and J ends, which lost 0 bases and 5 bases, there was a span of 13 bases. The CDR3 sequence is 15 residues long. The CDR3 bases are TGCGCCAGCAGCCAAGATGGAGGGGGGGCGACTGAAGCTTTCTTT. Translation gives CASSQDGGGATEAFF.

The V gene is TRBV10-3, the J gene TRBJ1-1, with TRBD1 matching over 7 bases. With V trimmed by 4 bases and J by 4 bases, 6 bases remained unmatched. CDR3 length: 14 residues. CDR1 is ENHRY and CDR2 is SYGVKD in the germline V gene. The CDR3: CAISGASGGTEAFF. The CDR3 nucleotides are TGTGCCATCAGTGGTGCTTCAGGGGGCACTGAAGCTTTCTTT.

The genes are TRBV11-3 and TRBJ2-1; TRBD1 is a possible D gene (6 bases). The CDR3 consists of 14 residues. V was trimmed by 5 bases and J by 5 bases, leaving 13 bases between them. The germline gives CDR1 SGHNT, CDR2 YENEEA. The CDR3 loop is CASSKGHLNNEQFF. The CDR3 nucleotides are TGTGCCAGCAGCAAGGGACACCTGAACAATGAGCAGTTCTTC. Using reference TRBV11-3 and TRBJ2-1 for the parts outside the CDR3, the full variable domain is EAGVVQSPRYKIIEKKQPVAFWCNPISGHNTLYWYLQNLGQGPELLIRYENEEAVDDSQLPKDRFSAERLKGVDSTLKIQPAELGDSAVYLCASSKGHLNNEQFFGPGTRLTVL.

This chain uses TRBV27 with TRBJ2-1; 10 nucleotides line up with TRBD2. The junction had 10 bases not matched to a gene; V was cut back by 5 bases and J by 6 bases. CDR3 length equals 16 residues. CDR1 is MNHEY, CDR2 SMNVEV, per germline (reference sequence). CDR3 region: CASSGLAGGPFNEQFF. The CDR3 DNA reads TGTGCCAGCAGTGGTTTAGCGGGAGGTCCCTTCAATGAGCAGTTCTTC.

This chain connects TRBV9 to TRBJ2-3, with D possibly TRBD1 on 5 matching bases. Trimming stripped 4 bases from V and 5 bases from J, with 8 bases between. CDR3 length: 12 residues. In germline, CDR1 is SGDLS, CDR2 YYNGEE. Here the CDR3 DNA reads TGTGCCAGCAGCTCCCAGGGAGATACGCAGTATTTT. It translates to CASSSQGDTQYF.

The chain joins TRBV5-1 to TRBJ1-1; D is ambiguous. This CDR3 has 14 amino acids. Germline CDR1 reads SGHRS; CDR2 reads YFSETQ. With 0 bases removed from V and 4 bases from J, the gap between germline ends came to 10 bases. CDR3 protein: CASSLVWSGTEAFF. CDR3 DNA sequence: TGCGCCAGCAGCTTGGTGTGGTCGGGCACTGAAGCTTTCTTT.

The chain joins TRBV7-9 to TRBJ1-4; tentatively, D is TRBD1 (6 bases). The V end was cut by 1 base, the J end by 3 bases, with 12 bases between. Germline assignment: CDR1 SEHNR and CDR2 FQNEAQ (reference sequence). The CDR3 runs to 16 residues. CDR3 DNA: TGTGCCAGCAGCTTAGGTTGGACAGAGTCTAATGAAAAACTGTTTTTT. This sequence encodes CASSLGWTESNEKLFF.

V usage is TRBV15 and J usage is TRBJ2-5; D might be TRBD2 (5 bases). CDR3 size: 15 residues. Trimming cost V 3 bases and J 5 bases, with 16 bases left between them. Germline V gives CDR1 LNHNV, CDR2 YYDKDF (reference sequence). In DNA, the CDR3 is TGTGCCACCAGCAGTCTCTTCACTAGTCCTGAGACCCAGTACTTC. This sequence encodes CATSSLFTSPETQYF.

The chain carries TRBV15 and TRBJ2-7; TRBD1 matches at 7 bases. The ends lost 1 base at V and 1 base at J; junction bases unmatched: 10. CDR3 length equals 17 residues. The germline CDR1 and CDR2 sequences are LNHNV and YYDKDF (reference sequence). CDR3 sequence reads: CATSRAHGGQISYEQYF. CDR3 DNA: TGTGCCACCAGCAGAGCGCATGGGGGACAGATTTCCTACGAGCAGTACTTC.

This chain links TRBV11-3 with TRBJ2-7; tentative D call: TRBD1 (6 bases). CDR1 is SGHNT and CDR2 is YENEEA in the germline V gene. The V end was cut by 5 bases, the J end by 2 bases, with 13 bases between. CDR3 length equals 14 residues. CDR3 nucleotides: TGTGCCAGCAGCCTCCGACAGGAAGCCTACGAGCAGTACTTC. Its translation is CASSLRQEAYEQYF.

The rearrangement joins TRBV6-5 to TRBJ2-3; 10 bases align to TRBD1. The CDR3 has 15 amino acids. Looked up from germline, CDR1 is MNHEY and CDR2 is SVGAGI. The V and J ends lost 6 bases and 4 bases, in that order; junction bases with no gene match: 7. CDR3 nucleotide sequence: TGTGCCAGCAGACCGACAGGGGGCTGGGCAGATACGCAGTATTTT. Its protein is CASRPTGGWADTQYF.

The CDR3 is CASSQGLGGPHFYEQYF. In DNA form, the CDR3 reads TGCGCCAGCAGTCAAGGGCTCGGAGGACCTCACTTCTACGAGCAGTACTTC. V usage is TRBV23-1 and J usage is TRBJ2-7, with D maybe TRBD2 (5 bases). TRBV23-1 falls under the ORF class, with uncertain function. V was shortened by 2 bases and J by 3 bases, with 20 bases between the two germline ends. The CDR3 loop spans 17 amino acids.

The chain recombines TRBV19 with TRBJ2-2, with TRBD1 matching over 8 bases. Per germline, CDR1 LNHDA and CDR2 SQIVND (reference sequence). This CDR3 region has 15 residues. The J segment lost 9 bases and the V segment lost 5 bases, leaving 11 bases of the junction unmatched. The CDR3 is CASSASRGPARELFF. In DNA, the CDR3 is TGTGCCAGTAGTGCCAGCAGGGGGCCGGCACGGGAGCTGTTTTTT.

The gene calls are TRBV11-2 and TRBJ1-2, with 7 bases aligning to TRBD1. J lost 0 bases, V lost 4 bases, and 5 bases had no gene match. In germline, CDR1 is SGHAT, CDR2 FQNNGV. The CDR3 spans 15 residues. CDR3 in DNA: TGTGCCAGCAGCTCAGGACAGGTAGCTAACTATGGCTACACCTTC. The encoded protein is CASSSGQVANYGYTF.

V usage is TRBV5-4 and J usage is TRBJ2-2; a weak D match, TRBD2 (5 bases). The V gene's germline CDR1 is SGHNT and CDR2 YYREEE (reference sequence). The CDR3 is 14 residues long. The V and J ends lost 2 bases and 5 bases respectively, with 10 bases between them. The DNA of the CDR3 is TGTGCCAGCAGCTTCTTCGGGGTGACCGGGGAGCTGTTTTTT. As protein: CASSFFGVTGELFF.

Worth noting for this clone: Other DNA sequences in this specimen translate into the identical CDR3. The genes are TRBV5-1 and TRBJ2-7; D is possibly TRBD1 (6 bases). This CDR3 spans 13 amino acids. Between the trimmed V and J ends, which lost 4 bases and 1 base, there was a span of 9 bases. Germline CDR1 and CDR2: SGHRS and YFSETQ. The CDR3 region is CASSRDTSYEQYF. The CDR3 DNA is TGCGCCAGCAGCAGGGACACGTCCTACGAGCAGTACTTC. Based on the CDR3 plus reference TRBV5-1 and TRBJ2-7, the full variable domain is KAGVTQTPRYLIKTRGQQVTLSCSPISGHRSVSWYQQTPGQGLQFLFEYFSETQRNKGNFPGRFSGRQFSNSRSEMNVSTLELGDSALYLCASSRDTSYEQYFGPGTRLTVT.

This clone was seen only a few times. The CDR3 here is CASSLNQGTDTQYF. The CDR3, as DNA: TGTGCCAGCAGTTTAAACCAGGGAACAGATACGCAGTATTTT. The V and J genes are TRBV28 and TRBJ2-3; D might be TRBD1 (5 bases). This CDR3 has 14 residues. Trimming removed 2 bases from V and 3 bases from J, with 9 bases in between. Germline CDR1 MDHEN, CDR2 SYDVKM.

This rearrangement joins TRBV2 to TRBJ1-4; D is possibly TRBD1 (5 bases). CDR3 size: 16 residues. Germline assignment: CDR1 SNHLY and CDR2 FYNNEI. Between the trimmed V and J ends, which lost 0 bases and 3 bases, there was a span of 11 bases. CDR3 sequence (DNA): TGTGCCAGCAGTGAAGCCAGGCAGGGCCCTAATGAAAAACTGTTTTTT. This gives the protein CASSEARQGPNEKLFF.

CDR3 amino acids: CASSPPSQNTEAFF. Here the CDR3 DNA reads TGTGCCAGCTCACCACCCAGTCAGAACACTGAAGCTTTCTTT. The chain has TRBV18 and TRBJ1-1; D not resolved. There are 14 residues in the CDR3. Per germline, CDR1 KGHSH and CDR2 LQKENI. The V end lost 0 bases, the J end lost 1 base, and 6 bases lay between the germline ends.